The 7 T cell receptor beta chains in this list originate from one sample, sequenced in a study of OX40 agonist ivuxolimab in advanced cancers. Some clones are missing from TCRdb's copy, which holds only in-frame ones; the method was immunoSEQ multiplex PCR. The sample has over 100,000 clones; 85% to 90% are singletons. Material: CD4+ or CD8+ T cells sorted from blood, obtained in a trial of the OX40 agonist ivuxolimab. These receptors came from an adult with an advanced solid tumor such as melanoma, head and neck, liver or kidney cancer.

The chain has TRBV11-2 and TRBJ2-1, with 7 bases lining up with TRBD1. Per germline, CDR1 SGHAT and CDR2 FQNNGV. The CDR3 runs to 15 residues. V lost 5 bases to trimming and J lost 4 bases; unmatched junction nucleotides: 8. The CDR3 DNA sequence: TGTGCCAGCAGCCCTCCGGGACAGAGGTACAATGAGCAGTTCTTC. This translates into CASSPPGQRYNEQFF.

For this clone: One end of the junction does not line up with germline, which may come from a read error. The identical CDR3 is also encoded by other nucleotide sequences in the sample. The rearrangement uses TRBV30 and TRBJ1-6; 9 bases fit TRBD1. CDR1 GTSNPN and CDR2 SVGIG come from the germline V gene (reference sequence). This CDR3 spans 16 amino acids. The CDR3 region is CAWTGAPGQGNSPLHF. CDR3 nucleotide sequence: TGTGCCTGGACCGGAGCTCCGGGACAGGGAAATTCGCCCCTCCACTTT.

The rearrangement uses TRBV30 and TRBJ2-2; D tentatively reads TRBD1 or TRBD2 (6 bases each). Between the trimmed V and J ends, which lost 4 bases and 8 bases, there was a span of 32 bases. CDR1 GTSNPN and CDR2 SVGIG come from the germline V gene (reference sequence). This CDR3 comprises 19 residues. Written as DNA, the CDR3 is TGTGCCTGGACGTGGGGGCGGGACTGGCCGAGGGTCCAACCAGGGGAGCTGTTTTTT. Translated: CAWTWGRDWPRVQPGELFF.

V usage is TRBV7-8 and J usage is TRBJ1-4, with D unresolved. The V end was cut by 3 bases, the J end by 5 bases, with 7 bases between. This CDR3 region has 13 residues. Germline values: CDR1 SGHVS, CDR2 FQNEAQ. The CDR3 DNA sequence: TGTGCCAGCAGCTTTCAGCAGAATGAAAAACTGTTTTTT. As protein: CASSFQQNEKLFF.

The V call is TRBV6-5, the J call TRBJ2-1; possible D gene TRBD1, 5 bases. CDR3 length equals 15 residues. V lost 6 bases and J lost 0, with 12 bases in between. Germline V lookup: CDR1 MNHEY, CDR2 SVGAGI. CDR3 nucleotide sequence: TGTGCCAGCAGGACACCAGGGTTCTCCTACAATGAGCAGTTCTTC. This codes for CASRTPGFSYNEQFF.

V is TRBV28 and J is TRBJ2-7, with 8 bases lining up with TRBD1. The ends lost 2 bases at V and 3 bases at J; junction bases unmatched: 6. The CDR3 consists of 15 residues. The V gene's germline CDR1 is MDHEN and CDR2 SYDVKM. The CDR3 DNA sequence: TGTGCCAGCAGTTTAAGGACAGGGACCATCTACGAGCAGTACTTC. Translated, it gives CASSLRTGTIYEQYF.

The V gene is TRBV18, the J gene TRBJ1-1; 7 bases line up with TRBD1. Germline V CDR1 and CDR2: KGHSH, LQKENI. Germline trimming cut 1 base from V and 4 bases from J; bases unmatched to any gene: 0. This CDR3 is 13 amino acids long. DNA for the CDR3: TGTGCCAGCTCACCACAGGGGGCCACTGAAGCTTTCTTT. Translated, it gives CASSPQGATEAFF.